This entry features one T cell receptor beta chain sequence. Its antigen is unknown. This sample is drawn from a study of blood T cells in healthy people across ages. Study-wide results and caveats: In long-lived donors, naive CD4+ cell counts and diversity exceeded those of aged donors. The study lacked donor CMV status, which possibly confounded expanded clonotype changes.

Every sample had a minimum of 6 million PBMCs isolated. For the second PCR, which ran for roughly 7 to 11 cycles, a sample-barcoded 5' primer and a J-beta primer mix were used. From the 5' RACE reads, TCRdb called clonotypes with MiXCR, one entry per CDR3 protein. The sample carries hundreds of thousands of distinct CDR3 sequences, 40% to 45% recorded once. The sample comprised blood. This clonotype was obtained from a man older than 75 in good health.

CDR3 residues: CASSLSRVASAYEQYF. The CDR3 DNA reads TGTGCCAGCAGCTTAAGTCGGGTGGCTAGCGCTTACGAGCAGTACTTC. This chain uses TRBV7-2 with TRBJ2-7; TRBD2 is a possible D gene (6 bases). The CDR3 is made up of 16 amino acids. The germline gives CDR1 SGHTA, CDR2 FQGNSA. The V end lost 2 bases, the J end lost 4 bases, and 18 bases lay between the germline ends.